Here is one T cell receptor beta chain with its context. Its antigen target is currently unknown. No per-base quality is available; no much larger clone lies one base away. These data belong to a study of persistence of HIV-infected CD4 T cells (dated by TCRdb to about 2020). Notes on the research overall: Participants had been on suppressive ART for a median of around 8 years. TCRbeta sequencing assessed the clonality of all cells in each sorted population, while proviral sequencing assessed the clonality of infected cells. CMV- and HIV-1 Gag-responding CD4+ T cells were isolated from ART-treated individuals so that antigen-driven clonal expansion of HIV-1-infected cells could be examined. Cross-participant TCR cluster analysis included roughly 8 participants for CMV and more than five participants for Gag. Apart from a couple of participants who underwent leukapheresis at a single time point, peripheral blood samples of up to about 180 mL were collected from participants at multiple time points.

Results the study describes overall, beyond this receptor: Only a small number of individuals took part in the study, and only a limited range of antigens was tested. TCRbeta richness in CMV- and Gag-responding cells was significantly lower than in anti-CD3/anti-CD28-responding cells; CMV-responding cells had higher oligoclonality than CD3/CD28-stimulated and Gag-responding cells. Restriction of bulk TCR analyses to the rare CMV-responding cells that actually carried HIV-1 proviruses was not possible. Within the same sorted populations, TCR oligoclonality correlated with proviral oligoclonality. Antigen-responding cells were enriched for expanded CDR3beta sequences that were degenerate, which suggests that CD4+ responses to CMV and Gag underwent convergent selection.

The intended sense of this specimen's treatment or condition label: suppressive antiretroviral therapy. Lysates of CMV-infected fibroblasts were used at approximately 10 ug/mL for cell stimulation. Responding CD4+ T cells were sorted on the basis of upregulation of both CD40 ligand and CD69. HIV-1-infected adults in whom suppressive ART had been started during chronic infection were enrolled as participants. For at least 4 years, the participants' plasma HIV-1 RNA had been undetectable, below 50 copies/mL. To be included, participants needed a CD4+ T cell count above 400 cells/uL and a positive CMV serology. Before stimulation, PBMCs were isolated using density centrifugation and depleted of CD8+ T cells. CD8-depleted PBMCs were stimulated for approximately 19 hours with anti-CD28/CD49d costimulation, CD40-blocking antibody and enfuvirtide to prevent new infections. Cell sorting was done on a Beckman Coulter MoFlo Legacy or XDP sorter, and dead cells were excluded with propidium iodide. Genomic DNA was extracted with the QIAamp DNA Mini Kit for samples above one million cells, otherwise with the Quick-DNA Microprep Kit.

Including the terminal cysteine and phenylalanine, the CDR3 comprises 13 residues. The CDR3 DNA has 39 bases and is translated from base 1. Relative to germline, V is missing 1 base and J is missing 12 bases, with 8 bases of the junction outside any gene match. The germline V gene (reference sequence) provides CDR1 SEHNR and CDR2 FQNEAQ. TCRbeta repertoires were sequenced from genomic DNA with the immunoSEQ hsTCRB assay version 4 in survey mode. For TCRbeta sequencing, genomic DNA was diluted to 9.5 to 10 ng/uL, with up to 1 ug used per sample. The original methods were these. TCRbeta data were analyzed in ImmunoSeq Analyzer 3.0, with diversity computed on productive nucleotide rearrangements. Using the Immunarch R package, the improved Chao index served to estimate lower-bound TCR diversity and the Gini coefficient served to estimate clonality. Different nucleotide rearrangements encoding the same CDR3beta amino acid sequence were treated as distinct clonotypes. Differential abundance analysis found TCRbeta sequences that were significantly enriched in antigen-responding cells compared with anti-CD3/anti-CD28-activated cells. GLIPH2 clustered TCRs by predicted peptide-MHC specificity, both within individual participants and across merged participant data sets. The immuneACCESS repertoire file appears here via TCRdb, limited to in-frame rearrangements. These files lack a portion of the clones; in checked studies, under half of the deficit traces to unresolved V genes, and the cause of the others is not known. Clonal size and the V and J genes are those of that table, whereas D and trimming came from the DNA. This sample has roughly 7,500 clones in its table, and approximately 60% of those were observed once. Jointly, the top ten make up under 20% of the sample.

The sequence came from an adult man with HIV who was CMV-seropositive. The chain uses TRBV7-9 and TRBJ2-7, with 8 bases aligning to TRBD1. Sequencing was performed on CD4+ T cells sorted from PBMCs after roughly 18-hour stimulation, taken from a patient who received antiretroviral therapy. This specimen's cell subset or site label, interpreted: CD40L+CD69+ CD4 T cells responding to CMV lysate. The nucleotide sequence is TGTGCCAGCAGCTTAGACAGGGGGGACCCGCGGTACTTC. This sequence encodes CASSLDRGDPRYF.